One and the same sample provided the 11 T cell receptor beta chains below, sequenced in a study of OX40 agonist ivuxolimab in advanced cancers. The assay was immunoSEQ multiplex PCR, and TCRdb's table has in-frame clones only and misses some. The table lists 85,000 to 120,000 clones, approximately 90% of them singletons. The sequenced sample was CD4+ or CD8+ T cells sorted from blood, obtained in a trial of the OX40 agonist ivuxolimab. These receptors were obtained from an adult with an advanced solid tumor such as melanoma, head and neck, liver or kidney cancer.

The CDR3 bases are TGTGCCAGCAGCCGCACAGGGACTGGGGAGACCCAGTACTTC. Its translation is CASSRTGTGETQYF. The gene calls are TRBV7-2 and TRBJ2-5; D may be TRBD1 or TRBD2 (6 bases each). CDR1 is SGHTA, CDR2 FQGNSA, per germline. V lost 5 bases to trimming and J lost 5 bases, with 15 bases between them. The CDR3 consists of 14 residues.

The chain combines TRBV4-3 with TRBJ1-3; no definite D call. Trimming pared 0 bases from V and 4 bases from J, leaving 10 bases between. Germline CDR1 is LGHNA and CDR2 is YSLEER. CDR3 length: 15 residues. CDR3 bases: TGCGCCAGCAGCCAAGATGAGGGATCCGGAAACACCATATATTTT. Encoded protein: CASSQDEGSGNTIYF.

This chain links TRBV19 with TRBJ2-5; D is possibly TRBD2 (5 bases). In germline, CDR1 is LNHDA, CDR2 SQIVND (reference sequence). Trimming took off 3 bases at V and 0 bases at J, with 8 bases between the two ends. This CDR3 contains 14 residues. The CDR3 region has the DNA TGTGCCAGTAGTATTGGGGAGTACCAAGAGACCCAGTACTTC. This translates into CASSIGEYQETQYF. Full variable domain (missing parts from reference TRBV19 and TRBJ2-5): DGGITQSPKYLFRKEGQNVTLSCEQNLNHDAMYWYRQDPGQGLRLIYYSQIVNDFQKGDIAEGYSVSREKKESFPLTVTSAQKNPTAFYLCASSIGEYQETQYFGPGTRLLVL.

This chain links TRBV7-2 with TRBJ1-4; 11 bases fit TRBD1. The V and J ends lost 3 bases and 7 bases, in that order; junction bases with no gene match: 7. The CDR3 totals 16 residues. Germline V gene sequence: CDR1 SGHTA, CDR2 FQGNSA. The DNA of the CDR3 is TGTGCCAGCAGCTTCCAAGGACAGGGGGCGAGTGAAAAACTGTTTTTT. Translating gives CASSFQGQGASEKLFF.

The genes are TRBV6-1 and TRBJ1-2; D ambiguous. In germline, CDR1 is MNHNS, CDR2 SASEGT. V shed 8 bases and J shed 4 bases, with 11 bases lying between them. The CDR3 loop spans 12 amino acids. The CDR3 region is CASHQAGYGYTF. CDR3 DNA: TGTGCCAGCCACCAGGCTGGCTATGGCTACACCTTC.

The chain combines TRBV29-1 with TRBJ2-3, with TRBD1 as a possible D gene (6 bases). V gave up 6 bases and J gave up 3 bases, with 16 bases separating them. Looked up from germline, CDR1 is SQVTM and CDR2 is ANQGSEA. This CDR3 is 14 amino acids long. The CDR3 loop reads CSVSGAGNTDTQYF. The CDR3 DNA follows: TGCAGCGTATCAGGGGCAGGGAATACAGATACGCAGTATTTT.

This rearrangement joins TRBV18 to TRBJ2-1; no clear D. The CDR3 runs 15 residues. Germline V gene data show CDR1 as KGHSH and CDR2 as LQKENI. Trimming left V 6 bases short and J 0 bases short, with 12 bases between. CDR3: CASSPGDFSYNEQFF. The CDR3 coding sequence is TGTGCCAGCTCTCCTGGAGACTTCTCCTACAATGAGCAGTTCTTC.

The chain links TRBV19 to TRBJ1-2; 9 bases are shared with TRBD1. CDR1 and CDR2 (germline): LNHDA, SQIVND (reference sequence). CDR3 length: 17 amino acids. J was trimmed by 2 bases and V by 7 bases; bases with no gene match: 14. The CDR3 loop is CASTPSTGQGPNYGYTF. The DNA for the CDR3 is TGTGCCAGTACCCCATCCACCGGACAGGGGCCAAACTATGGCTACACCTTC.

V is TRBV19 and J is TRBJ1-4; 9 bases fit TRBD1. CDR1 and CDR2 from the germline V gene are LNHDA and SQIVND (reference sequence). V trimming: 4 bases; J trimming: 7 bases; junction bases outside the gene matches: 7. CDR3 length equals 15 residues. The CDR3 loop reads CASSSRTGGGEKLFF. DNA for the CDR3: TGTGCCAGTAGTAGCCGTACAGGGGGCGGTGAAAAACTGTTTTTT.

CDR3 protein: CASTPLGQGLSGNTIYF. The CDR3 nucleotides are TGCGCCAGCACCCCGTTAGGGCAGGGCCTCTCTGGAAACACCATATATTTT. V and J are TRBV5-1 and TRBJ1-3; tentative D call: TRBD1 (5 bases). Trimming removed 6 bases at V and 0 bases at J, with 19 bases between. The CDR3 consists of 17 residues. CDR1 is SGHRS and CDR2 is YFSETQ in the germline V gene.

J is TRBJ2-7 and V is TRBV6-5; 8 positions agree with TRBD1. The V and J ends lost 8 bases and 4 bases, in that order; junction bases with no gene match: 10. The CDR3 sequence is 14 residues long. Germline CDR1 is MNHEY and CDR2 is SVGAGI. The CDR3 sequence: CASGRDRGPYEQYF. CDR3 nucleotide sequence: TGTGCCAGCGGGAGAGACAGGGGCCCTTACGAGCAGTACTTC.